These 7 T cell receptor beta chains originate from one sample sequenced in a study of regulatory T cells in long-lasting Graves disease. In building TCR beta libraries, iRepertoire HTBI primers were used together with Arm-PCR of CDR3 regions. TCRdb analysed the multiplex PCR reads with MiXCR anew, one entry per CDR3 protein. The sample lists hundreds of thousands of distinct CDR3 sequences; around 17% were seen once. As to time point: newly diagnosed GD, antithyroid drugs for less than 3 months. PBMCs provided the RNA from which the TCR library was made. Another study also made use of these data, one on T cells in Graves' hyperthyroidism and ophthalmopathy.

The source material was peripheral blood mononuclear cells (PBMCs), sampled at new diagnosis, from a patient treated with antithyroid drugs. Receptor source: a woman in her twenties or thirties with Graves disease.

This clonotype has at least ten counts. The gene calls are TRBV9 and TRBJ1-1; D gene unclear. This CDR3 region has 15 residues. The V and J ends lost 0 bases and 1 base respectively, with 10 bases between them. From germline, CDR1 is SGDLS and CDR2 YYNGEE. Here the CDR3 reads CASSVGGSWNTEAFF. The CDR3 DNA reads TGTGCCAGCAGCGTAGGGGGTTCCTGGAACACTGAAGCTTTCTTT.

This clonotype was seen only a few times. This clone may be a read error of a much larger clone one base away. The CDR3 nucleotides are TGTGCCAGCAGTCGGGACCAAGGGGCATTCAATGAGCAGTCCTTC. It specifies CASSRDQGAFNEQSF. The chain uses TRBV2 and TRBJ2-1; tentatively, D is TRBD1 or TRBD2 (5 bases each). This CDR3 is built from 15 residues. Germline assignment: CDR1 SNHLY and CDR2 FYNNEI.

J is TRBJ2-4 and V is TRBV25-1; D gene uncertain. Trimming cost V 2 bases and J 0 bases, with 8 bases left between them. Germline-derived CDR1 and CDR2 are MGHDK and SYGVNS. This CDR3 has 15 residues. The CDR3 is CASSETRLAKNIQYF. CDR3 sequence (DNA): TGTGCCAGCAGTGAAACCCGTTTAGCCAAAAACATTCAGTACTTC.

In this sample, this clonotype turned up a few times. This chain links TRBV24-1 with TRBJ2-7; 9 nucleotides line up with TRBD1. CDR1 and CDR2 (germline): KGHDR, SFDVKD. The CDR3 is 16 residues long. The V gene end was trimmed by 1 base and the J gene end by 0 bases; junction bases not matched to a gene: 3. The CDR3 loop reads CATSDFGTGSSYEQYF. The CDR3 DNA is TGTGCCACCAGTGATTTTGGGACAGGGAGCTCCTACGAGCAGTACTTC.

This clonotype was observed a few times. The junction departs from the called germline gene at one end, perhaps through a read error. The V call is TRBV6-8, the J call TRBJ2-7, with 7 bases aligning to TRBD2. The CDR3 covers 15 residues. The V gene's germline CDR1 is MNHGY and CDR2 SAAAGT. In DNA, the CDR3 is TGTGCCAGCAGTTACGGGTGGGAGGGCCTCTACGAGCAGCACTTC. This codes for CASSYGWEGLYEQHF.

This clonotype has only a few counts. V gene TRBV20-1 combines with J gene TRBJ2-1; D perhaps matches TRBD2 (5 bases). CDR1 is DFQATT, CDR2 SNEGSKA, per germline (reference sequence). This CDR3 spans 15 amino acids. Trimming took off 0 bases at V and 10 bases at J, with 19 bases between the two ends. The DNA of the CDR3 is TGCAGTGCTAGAGAACACGGACTCACCTCCCGAGAGCAGTTCTTC. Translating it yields CSAREHGLTSREQFF.

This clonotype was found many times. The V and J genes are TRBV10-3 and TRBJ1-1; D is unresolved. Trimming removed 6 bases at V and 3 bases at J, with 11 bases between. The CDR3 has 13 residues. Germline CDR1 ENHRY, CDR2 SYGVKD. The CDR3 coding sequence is TGTGCCATCAGCCCGAAGGGATACACTGAAGCTTTCTTT. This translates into CAISPKGYTEAFF.